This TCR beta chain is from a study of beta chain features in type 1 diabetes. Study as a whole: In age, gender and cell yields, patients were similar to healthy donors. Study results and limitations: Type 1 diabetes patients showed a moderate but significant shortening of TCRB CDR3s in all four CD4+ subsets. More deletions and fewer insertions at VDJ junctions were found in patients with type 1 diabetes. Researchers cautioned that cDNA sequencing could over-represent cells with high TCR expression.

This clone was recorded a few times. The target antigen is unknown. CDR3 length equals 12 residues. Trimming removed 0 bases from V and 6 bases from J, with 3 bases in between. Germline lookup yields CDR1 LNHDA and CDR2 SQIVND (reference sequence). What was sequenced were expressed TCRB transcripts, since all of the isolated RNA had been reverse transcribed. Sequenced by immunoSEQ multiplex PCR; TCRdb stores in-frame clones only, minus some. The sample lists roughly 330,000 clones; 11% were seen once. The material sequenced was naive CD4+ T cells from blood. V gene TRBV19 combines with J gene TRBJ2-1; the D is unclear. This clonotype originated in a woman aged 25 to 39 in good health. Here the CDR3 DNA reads TGTGCCAGTAGTATAGATAGCAATGAGCAGTTCTTC. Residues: CASSIDSNEQFF.